This record covers a single T cell receptor beta chain. No antigen is known for it. The template switching step added UMIs that contained a 6-nucleotide sample barcode. TCRdb reprocessed the 5' RACE reads and reports one entry per CDR3 protein, with no DNA. Its table lists about 330,000 distinct CDR3 sequences. CDR3 size: 13 residues. This sample was taken from a study of monozygotic twins with inflammatory bowel disease. Study results and caveats: Support was absent for any single strong signal or clonotype linked to IBD. Lower TCRbeta diversity (inverse Simpson) was seen in IBD patients than in healthy co-twins.

The sample consisted of blood. The rearrangement uses TRBV12-3 or TRBV12-4 and TRBJ1-5. This clonotype was obtained from a human donor with ulcerative colitis or Crohn's disease, or a healthy co-twin of an affected twin (not recorded which). CDR3 loop: CASSLELGQPQHF.